The 30 T cell receptor beta chains listed next were all sequenced from one sample in a study of T cells in Graves' hyperthyroidism and ophthalmopathy. RNA transcripts gave rise to amplified TCR beta CDR3 regions. First-round RT-PCR of the TCR CDR3 relied on the HTBI primer set. One entry per CDR3 protein, called by TCRdb with MiXCR from the multiplex PCR reads. The table lists 660,000 or so distinct CDR3 sequences, roughly 46% of them singletons, with under 8% in the top ten. Sample: peripheral blood or thyroid tissue (not recorded which). The receptors here all came from an adult man with Graves' disease, either hyperthyroidism or ophthalmopathy (not recorded which).

This clonotype was detected ten times or more. The chain is built from TRBV13 and TRBJ1-6; D is ambiguous. The germline gives CDR1 PRHDT, CDR2 FYEKMQ (reference sequence). The V end was cut by 4 bases, the J end by 8 bases, with 12 bases between. The CDR3 is 14 amino acids. CDR3 nucleotide sequence: TGTGCCAGCAGCTCGCTAGAGAACGATTCACCCCTCCACTTT. Translated, it gives CASSSLENDSPLHF.

This chain links TRBV12-5 with TRBJ1-1, with D uncertain. Germline CDR1 is LGHNT and CDR2 is FRNRAP. Trimming removed 6 bases from V and 7 bases from J, with 6 bases in between. The CDR3 consists of 10 residues. In nucleotides, the CDR3 is TGTGCTAGTGGAGCGGTTGAAGCTTTCTTT. Its translation: CASGAVEAFF.

The V call is TRBV5-5, the J call TRBJ1-2, with D perhaps matching TRBD1 (5 bases). The V end lost 3 bases, the J end lost 1 base, and 7 bases lay between the germline ends. CDR1 SGHKS and CDR2 YYEKEE come from the germline V gene (reference sequence). The CDR3 loop spans 13 amino acids. CDR3 in amino acids: CASSSQVNYGYTF. CDR3 in DNA: TGTGCCAGCAGCTCACAGGTTAACTATGGCTACACCTTC.

J is TRBJ1-3 and V is TRBV2, with TRBD1 matching over 10 bases. CDR3 size: 17 residues. V gave up 6 bases and J gave up 1 base; unmatched junction bases: 9. Germline V gene lookup returns CDR1 SNHLY and CDR2 FYNNEI. CDR3 coding DNA: TGTGCCAGCAGCCGCACGACAGGGGGCTGGTCTGGAAACACCATATATTTT. Its protein is CASSRTTGGWSGNTIYF.

V and J are TRBV10-2 and TRBJ1-1; D not resolved. V lost 9 bases and J lost 4, with 12 bases in between. From germline, CDR1 is WSHSY and CDR2 SAAADI. This CDR3 has 12 amino acids. The CDR3 DNA sequence: TGCGCCAGTTGGGTCGGGTCCACTGAAGCTTTCTTT. Amino acid sequence: CASWVGSTEAFF.

This chain joins TRBV20-1 and TRBJ2-6; D is ambiguous. V shed 4 bases and J shed 4 bases, with 5 bases lying between them. CDR3 length: 12 residues. Germline-derived CDR1 and CDR2 are DFQATT and SNEGSKA (reference sequence). CDR3 DNA: TGCAGTGCTACCTCCGGGGCCAACGTCCTGACTTTC. Translation: CSATSGANVLTF.

A remark on this clonotype: A much larger clone lies a single base off, so this may be a read error. This chain joins TRBV19 and TRBJ1-5; D may be TRBD1 (5 bases). This CDR3 contains 14 residues. CDR1 and CDR2 from the germline V gene are LNHDA and SQIVND (reference sequence). The CDR3 here is CASSWDGRNQTQHF. In DNA, the CDR3 is TGTGCCAGTAGTTGGGACGGCCGCAATCAGACCCAGCATTTT.

A few counts support this clonotype. The CDR3 nucleotides are TGCAGTGCTAGAGATCAAGACAGGTGGGAAGCTTTCTTT. This encodes CSARDQDRWEAFF. The V gene is TRBV20-1, the J gene TRBJ1-1, with D tentatively TRBD1 (6 bases). In germline, CDR1 is DFQATT, CDR2 SNEGSKA (reference sequence). The CDR3 totals 13 residues. V lost 0 bases, J lost 8 bases, and 13 bases lay in between.

The chain joins TRBV29-1 to TRBJ2-5, with D tentatively TRBD1 (5 bases). The CDR3 totals 13 residues. V was trimmed by 4 bases and J by 9 bases, leaving 18 bases between them. Germline V gene lookup returns CDR1 SQVTM and CDR2 ANQGSEA. The CDR3 region is CSVARDGNQPQYF. The CDR3 DNA is TGCAGCGTTGCCAGGGATGGGAATCAGCCCCAGTACTTC.

The genes are TRBV6-5 and TRBJ1-5; 8 bases align to TRBD1. This CDR3 contains 13 residues. CDR1 is MNHEY and CDR2 is SVGAGI in the germline V gene. With V trimmed by 5 bases and J by 11 bases, 8 bases remained unmatched. The CDR3 DNA reads as TGTGCCAGCAGTGAGGGGACAGGAGCGACCCAGCATTTT. This codes for CASSEGTGATQHF.

This clonotype was recorded a few times. J is TRBJ2-7 and V is TRBV29-1; 9 bases line up with TRBD1. Trimming took 6 bases from V and 0 from J; bases not matched to a gene: 12. In germline, CDR1 is SQVTM, CDR2 ANQGSEA. The CDR3 loop spans 16 amino acids. CDR3: CSVGRPTGGSSYEQYF. In nucleotides, the CDR3 is TGCAGCGTCGGTCGCCCGACAGGGGGATCCTCCTACGAGCAGTACTTC.

Details on this clonotype: A much more abundant neighbour one base away suggests this may be a read error. The J gene is TRBJ2-7, the V gene TRBV7-8; TRBD1 aligns across 8 bases. The germline CDR1 and CDR2 sequences are SGHVS and FQNEAQ. CDR3 size: 13 residues. V gave up 4 bases and J gave up 2 bases; unmatched junction bases: 1. As DNA, the CDR3 is TGTGCCAGCAGCTGGGGACAGGCCTACGAGCAGTACTTC. It yields the protein CASSWGQAYEQYF.

The CDR3 protein is CATSRERGQGNQPQHF. Written as DNA, the CDR3 is TGTGCCACCAGCAGAGAGAGAGGACAGGGCAATCAGCCCCAGCATTTT. This chain links TRBV15 with TRBJ1-5, with TRBD1 matching 7 bases. Germline lookup yields CDR1 LNHNV and CDR2 YYDKDF (reference sequence). V was pared by 0 bases and J by 2 bases, with 4 bases of the junction left unmatched. CDR3 length: 16 residues.

This clonotype was detected a few times. The rearrangement links TRBV19 to TRBJ1-2, with no clear D. The CDR3 extends over 14 amino acids. The V end lost 5 bases, the J end lost 2 bases, and 12 bases lay between the germline ends. Germline V gene sequence: CDR1 LNHDA, CDR2 SQIVND (reference sequence). The CDR3 here is CASSFPAVNYGYTF. In DNA form, the CDR3 reads TGTGCCAGTAGTTTCCCAGCGGTGAACTATGGCTACACCTTC.

This clonotype was counted only a few times. The genes are TRBV19 and TRBJ1-2, with TRBD1 matching over 9 bases. CDR1 and CDR2 from the germline V gene are LNHDA and SQIVND (reference sequence). J gave up 5 bases and V 5 bases, and 9 bases lay outside the gene matches. The CDR3 is 15 amino acids. As DNA, the CDR3 is TGTGCCAGTAGTGCAGACAGGGGGAGGAGATATGGCTACACCTTC. Translated: CASSADRGRRYGYTF.

This clonotype has a count of ten or more. The rearrangement joins TRBV7-9 to TRBJ1-5, with 10 bases lining up with TRBD1. Germline V lookup: CDR1 SEHNR, CDR2 FQNEAQ (reference sequence). V dropped 5 bases and J dropped 6; count of bases not matched to a gene: 7. The CDR3 totals 15 residues. CDR3 in amino acids: CASSPGTGAGQPQHF. CDR3 nucleotides: TGTGCCAGCAGCCCCGGGACAGGGGCCGGTCAGCCCCAGCATTTT.

V is TRBV5-1 and J is TRBJ1-2; perhaps TRBD1 as D (5 bases). V lost 0 bases, J lost 4 bases, and 10 bases lay in between. Germline CDR1 is SGHRS and CDR2 is YFSETQ. The length of the CDR3 is 14 residues. CDR3 sequence reads: CASSLASGGYGYTF. In DNA, the CDR3 is TGCGCCAGCAGCTTGGCGTCGGGGGGCTATGGCTACACCTTC.

The rearrangement joins TRBV7-9 to TRBJ2-7; possibly TRBD2 for D (5 bases). Germline CDR1 reads SEHNR; CDR2 reads FQNEAQ (reference sequence). The CDR3 sequence is 14 residues long. V was trimmed by 5 bases and J by 0 bases, leaving 11 bases between them. CDR3 sequence (DNA): TGTGCCAGCAGCCAAGTTGGACTCTCCTACGAGCAGTACTTC. It specifies CASSQVGLSYEQYF.

The rearrangement links TRBV5-1 to TRBJ2-5, with TRBD1 matching over 8 bases. This CDR3 has 13 amino acids. With 8 bases clipped from V and 3 bases from J, the junction kept 6 bases outside the gene matches. CDR1 is SGHRS and CDR2 is YFSETQ in the germline V gene. The CDR3 loop reads CASGQGVEETQYF. The CDR3, as DNA: TGCGCCAGTGGACAGGGTGTGGAAGAGACCCAGTACTTC.

The genes are TRBV6-6 and TRBJ2-7; 7 bases are a match to TRBD1. The V segment lost 7 bases and the J segment 7 bases; nucleotides outside the gene matches: 13. The CDR3 loop spans 14 amino acids. CDR1 and CDR2 from the germline V gene are MNHNY and SVGAGI (reference sequence). CDR3 nucleotides: TGTGCCAGCATTCACGCGGACAGGACGGAAGAGCAGTACTTC. This encodes CASIHADRTEEQYF.

On this clonotype: At one end, the junction sequence differs from germline, possibly due to a read error. The V and J genes are TRBV2 and TRBJ2-5; the D call may be TRBD1 or TRBD2 (6 bases each). CDR3 length: 9 residues. Looked up from germline, CDR1 is SNHLY and CDR2 is FYNNEI. Written as DNA, the CDR3 is TGTGCCAGCAGAGGCAGGGGAGGCTTC. Amino acid sequence: CASRGRGGF.

The V and J genes are TRBV20-1 and TRBJ1-5, with D tentatively TRBD1 (5 bases). Germline values: CDR1 DFQATT, CDR2 SNEGSKA (reference sequence). The CDR3 runs 14 residues. V was shortened by 0 bases and J by 2 bases, with 8 bases between the two germline ends. DNA for the CDR3: TGCAGTGCTAGAGAGCCGGGGGGCAATCAGCCCCAGCATTTT. Amino acids: CSAREPGGNQPQHF.

This sequence joins TRBV12-3 or TRBV12-4 and TRBJ2-2, with D unresolved. This CDR3 has 14 amino acids. V lost 4 bases and J lost 1, with 7 bases in between. The CDR3 is CASSSPENTGELFF. CDR3 coding DNA: TGTGCCAGCAGTTCCCCCGAGAACACCGGGGAGCTGTTTTTT.

This clonotype was seen ten or more times. The rearrangement joins TRBV15 to TRBJ1-5, with a tentative D call TRBD1 (6 bases). The CDR3 has 17 residues. The V end was cut by 3 bases, the J end by 4 bases, with 19 bases between. Per germline, CDR1 LNHNV and CDR2 YYDKDF (reference sequence). The DNA for the CDR3 is TGTGCCACCAGCAGTGTTGCATTGACAGGAGCTAATCAGCCCCAGCATTTT. Amino acid sequence: CATSSVALTGANQPQHF.

This clonotype has at least ten counts. The V and J genes are TRBV7-9 and TRBJ2-7; TRBD1 is a possible D gene (5 bases). With 1 base removed from V and 2 bases from J, the gap between germline ends came to 12 bases. CDR1 and CDR2 (germline): SEHNR, FQNEAQ (reference sequence). The CDR3 sequence is 15 residues long. The CDR3 protein is CASSLDLGLAYEQYF. In nucleotides, the CDR3 is TGTGCCAGCAGCTTAGATCTGGGGCTCGCCTACGAGCAGTACTTC.

Concerning this clonotype: This may arise from a read error, as a much more abundant clone is one base away. The J gene is TRBJ2-5, the V gene TRBV2; TRBD1 matches at 7 bases. CDR3 length equals 15 residues. CDR1 and CDR2 from the germline V gene are SNHLY and FYNNEI. With 10 bases clipped from V and 2 bases from J, the junction kept 13 bases outside the gene matches. CDR3 residues: CANSEGTVLQETQYF. In DNA form, the CDR3 reads TGTGCCAACTCAGAGGGGACAGTGCTGCAAGAGACCCAGTACTTC.

This clonotype was seen repeatedly, ten times or more. The rearrangement joins TRBV5-1 to TRBJ1-1; no clear D gene. Germline CDR1 reads SGHRS; CDR2 reads YFSETQ. The V end lost 4 bases, the J end lost 2 bases, and 15 bases lay between the germline ends. The CDR3 consists of 15 residues. DNA of the CDR3: TGCGCCAGCAGCCTAGGACGGTCTAGCAACACTGAAGCTTTCTTT. Its protein is CASSLGRSSNTEAFF.

This clonotype was found once. The CDR3 loop reads CASSLAGTPVEDEQYF. The CDR3 DNA follows: TGTGCCAGCAGCTTGGCCGGGACACCGGTGGAAGACGAGCAGTACTTC. The chain combines TRBV5-4 with TRBJ2-7; D might be TRBD1 (6 bases). CDR1 and CDR2 from the germline V gene are SGHNT and YYREEE (reference sequence). V lost 0 bases and J 5 bases, leaving 18 bases between the germline ends. The CDR3 consists of 16 residues.

This clonotype was observed at least ten times. The chain joins TRBV12-3 or TRBV12-4 to TRBJ1-5; tentative D call: TRBD1 (6 bases). Between the trimmed V and J ends, which lost 2 bases and 5 bases, there was a span of 10 bases. CDR3 length: 14 amino acids. CDR3 amino acids: CASSLQGRHQPQHF. Written as DNA, the CDR3 is TGTGCCAGCAGTTTACAGGGGAGGCATCAGCCCCAGCATTTT.

The sample holds a few counts of this clonotype. V and J are TRBV2 and TRBJ1-1; no clear D gene. V was cut by 3 bases and J by 1 base, with 12 bases left in between. This CDR3 has 15 residues. Per the germline V gene, CDR1 is SNHLY and CDR2 is FYNNEI. The CDR3 spells CASSDSVARNTEAFF. CDR3 coding DNA: TGTGCCAGCAGTGATAGCGTGGCCAGGAACACTGAAGCTTTCTTT.